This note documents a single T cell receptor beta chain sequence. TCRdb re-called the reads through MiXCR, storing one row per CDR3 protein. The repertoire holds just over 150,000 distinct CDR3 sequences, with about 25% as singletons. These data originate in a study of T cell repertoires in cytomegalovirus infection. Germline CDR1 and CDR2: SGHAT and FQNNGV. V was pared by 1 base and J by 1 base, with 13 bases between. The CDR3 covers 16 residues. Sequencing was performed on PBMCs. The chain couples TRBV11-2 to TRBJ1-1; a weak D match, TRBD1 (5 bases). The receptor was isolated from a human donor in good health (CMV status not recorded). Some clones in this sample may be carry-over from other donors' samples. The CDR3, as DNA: TGTGCCAGCAGCTTAGGGAGGGCAGGGCCGAACACTGAAGCTTTCTTT. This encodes CASSLGRAGPNTEAFF. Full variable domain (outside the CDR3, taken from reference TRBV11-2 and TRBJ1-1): EAGVAQSPRYKIIEKRQSVAFWCNPISGHATLYWYQQILGQGPKLLIQFQNNGVVDDSQLPKDRFSAERLKGVDSTLKIQPAKLEDSAVYLCASSLGRAGPNTEAFFGQGTRLTVV.